Each of the 21 T cell receptor beta chains below was sequenced from the same sample in a study of vaccination and CD4 T cells after COVID-19. Researchers used the Oncomine TCR Beta short-read assay to sequence DNA from cultured CD4+ T cells. The template was genomic DNA from cultured CD4+ T cells. TCRdb re-derived calls from the PCR reads in MiXCR, one entry per CDR3 protein. The sample shows some 9,100 distinct CDR3 sequences, about 36% of them seen only once. Noted treatment: approximately 11-day PBMC culture with coronavirus spike peptide pools or control peptides (ViraFEST assay). Ahead of the COVID-19 pandemic (2011-2018), the CD4+ T cells of the unexposed donor were collected. These receptors have no known antigen. The sample taken for sequencing was CD4+ T cells from blood, cultured in vitro. These receptors were obtained from a human donor in good health.

The table lists this clonotype with a few counts. The rearrangement joins TRBV28 to TRBJ2-5; TRBD2 aligns across 8 bases. V was pared by 3 bases and J by 2 bases, with 8 bases of the junction left unmatched. This CDR3 region has 16 residues. Germline V gene lookup returns CDR1 MDHEN and CDR2 SYDVKM. The CDR3 region has the DNA TGTGCCAGCAGTTTCTTAGTACTAGCGGTACAAGAGACCCAGTACTTC. Its translation is CASSFLVLAVQETQYF.

V and J are TRBV7-2 and TRBJ2-7, with D possibly TRBD2 on 5 matching bases. The CDR3 runs to 13 residues. Germline-derived CDR1 and CDR2 are SGHTA and FQGNSA. Trimming stripped 3 bases from V and 6 bases from J, with 12 bases between. The CDR3 reads CASSLADLGEQYF. As DNA, the CDR3 is TGTGCCAGCAGCTTGGCGGACTTGGGCGAGCAGTACTTC.

By frequency in the sample, this clonotype is medium-sized. The chain uses TRBV20-1 and TRBJ2-1; no reliable D call. This CDR3 comprises 14 residues. With 0 bases removed from V and 3 bases from J, the gap between germline ends came to 9 bases. CDR1 DFQATT and CDR2 SNEGSKA come from the germline V gene (reference sequence). CDR3 sequence: CSARDLDFYNEQFF. CDR3 in DNA: TGCAGTGCTAGAGATCTGGATTTCTACAATGAGCAGTTCTTC.

The chain uses TRBV9 and TRBJ2-7; TRBD1 might be the D (6 bases). Trimming shortened V by 3 bases and J by 7 bases, and 14 bases separated the two germline ends. CDR1 is SGDLS, CDR2 YYNGEE, per germline. This CDR3 has 13 amino acids. This chain's CDR3 is CASSAWERGEQYF. CDR3 nucleotide sequence: TGTGCCAGCAGCGCGTGGGAGAGGGGGGAGCAGTACTTC.

The V call is TRBV6-1, the J call TRBJ2-1; TRBD2 matches 8 bases. There are 15 residues in the CDR3. After removal of 6 bases from V and 1 base from J, the junction contained 5 bases not matched to a gene. Germline V gives CDR1 MNHNS, CDR2 SASEGT. In nucleotides, the CDR3 is TGTGCCAGCAGCATAATAGCGGGATCCTACAATGAGCAGTTCTTC. Residues: CASSIIAGSYNEQFF.

The J gene is TRBJ1-5, the V gene TRBV15; D possibly corresponds to TRBD1 (6 bases). Deletions cut 7 bases from V and 3 bases from J, with 19 bases between. This CDR3 comprises 16 residues. The germline V gene has CDR1 LNHNV and CDR2 YYDKDF (reference sequence). CDR3 sequence (DNA): TGTGCCACCAACCCAGGGGTGGGTATTTACAATCAGCCCCAGCATTTT. Amino acid sequence: CATNPGVGIYNQPQHF.

This chain links TRBV7-3 with TRBJ1-2; 9 bases are shared with TRBD1. V was clipped by 5 bases and J by 3 bases; unmatched bases: 4. From germline, CDR1 is SGHTA and CDR2 FQGTGA. This CDR3 is 14 amino acids long. CDR3 loop: CASSPGTGHYGYTF. The CDR3, as DNA: TGTGCCAGCAGCCCGGGGACAGGGCACTATGGCTACACCTTC. Based on the CDR3 plus reference TRBV7-3 and TRBJ1-2, the full variable domain is GAGVSQTPSNKVTEKGKYVELRCDPISGHTALYWYRQSLGQGPEFLIYFQGTGAADDSGLPNDRFFAVRPEGSVSTLKIQRTERGDSAVYLCASSPGTGHYGYTFGSGTRLTVV.

The gene calls are TRBV21-1 and TRBJ2-1; the table calls TRBD1, which could not be checked here. TRBV21-1 is shown as a pseudogene. The CDR3 has 15 amino acids. The chain's CDR3 is CASSSRTGAYNEQFF. DNA for the CDR3: TGTGCCAGCAGCTCTCGGACAGGGGCTTACAATGAGCAGTTCTTC.

The sample holds a few counts of this clonotype. The gene calls are TRBV28 and TRBJ1-1; TRBD1 matches 7 bases. Germline lookup yields CDR1 MDHEN and CDR2 SYDVKM. This CDR3 is 14 amino acids long. J lost 1 base, V lost 6 bases, and 5 bases had no gene match. CDR3 amino acids: CASREQGPNTEAFF. CDR3 DNA: TGTGCCAGCAGAGAACAGGGGCCGAACACTGAAGCTTTCTTT.

V is TRBV7-2 and J is TRBJ2-7, with a tentative D call TRBD2 (6 bases). The CDR3 runs 15 residues. CDR1 and CDR2 from the germline V gene are SGHTA and FQGNSA. Trimming shortened V by 5 bases and J by 2 bases, and 16 bases separated the two germline ends. In nucleotides, the CDR3 is TGTGCCAGCAGCCCATCTAGCGTCTCCACCTACGAGCAGTACTTC. Its protein product is CASSPSSVSTYEQYF. Complete variable domain (other parts from reference TRBV7-2 and TRBJ2-7): GAGVSQSPSNKVTEKGKDVELRCDPISGHTALYWYRQSLGQGLEFLIYFQGNSAPDKSGLPSDRFSAERTGGSVSTLTIQRTQQEDSAVYLCASSPSSVSTYEQYFGPGTRLTVT.

In its sample, this clonotype was seen a few times. This chain links TRBV28 with TRBJ1-5; the D is unclear. This CDR3 spans 15 amino acids. The V end lost 8 bases, the J end lost 2 bases, and 16 bases lay between the germline ends. CDR1 is MDHEN and CDR2 is SYDVKM in the germline V gene. The CDR3 protein is CASRATHGGNQPQHF. CDR3 nucleotide sequence: TGTGCCAGCCGCGCCACGCACGGCGGCAATCAGCCCCAGCATTTT.

This clonotype showed up just a few times. This chain uses TRBV6-1 with TRBJ2-5, with D perhaps matching TRBD2 (5 bases). Germline loops: CDR1 MNHNS, CDR2 SASEGT. The length of the CDR3 is 12 residues. V dropped 8 bases and J dropped 5 bases, with 12 bases sitting between them. In nucleotides, the CDR3 is TGTGCCAGCCTACTAGGAAGGGAGACCCAGTACTTC. Translating gives CASLLGRETQYF.

This sequence joins TRBV27 and TRBJ2-1; tentatively, D is TRBD1 (5 bases). V was clipped by 5 bases and J by 10 bases, with 9 bases between them. Per the germline V gene, CDR1 is MNHEY and CDR2 is SMNVEV (reference sequence). This CDR3 comprises 11 residues. Here the CDR3 DNA reads TGTGCCAGCAGTAGGGGAAACGAGCAGTTCTTC. Translating gives CASSRGNEQFF.

This clonotype was seen a few times. The gene calls are TRBV2 and TRBJ1-2; 7 bases are a match to TRBD1. Germline loops: CDR1 SNHLY, CDR2 FYNNEI. The CDR3 is 13 residues long. The J segment lost 8 bases and the V segment lost 6 bases, leaving 9 bases of the junction unmatched. CDR3 protein: CASSEGQLGGYTF. The CDR3 DNA sequence: TGTGCCAGCAGCGAGGGACAGTTGGGCGGCTACACCTTC. The full variable domain, its missing parts supplied by reference TRBV2 and TRBJ1-2, is EPEVTQTPSHQVTQMGQEVILRCVPISNHLYFYWYRQILGQKVEFLVSFYNNEISEKSEIFDDQFSVERPDGSNFTLKIRSTKLEDSAMYFCASSEGQLGGYTFGSGTRLTVV.

The gene calls are TRBV20-1 and TRBJ1-1; tentative D call: TRBD1 (6 bases). The germline V gene encodes CDR1 DFQATT and CDR2 SNEGSKA (reference sequence). The CDR3 is 14 residues long. Trimming removed 0 bases at V and 3 bases at J, with 11 bases between. The CDR3: CSARDLNRDTEAFF. CDR3 sequence (DNA): TGCAGTGCTAGAGATCTGAACAGGGACACTGAAGCTTTCTTT.

The genes are TRBV29-1 and TRBJ2-7; 9 nucleotides align to TRBD1. Trimming removed 0 bases from V and 3 bases from J; junction bases left unmatched: 6. CDR3 length: 15 amino acids. Germline loops: CDR1 SQVTM, CDR2 ANQGSEA. The CDR3 loop reads CSVEDSDRGYYEQYF. CDR3 sequence (DNA): TGCAGCGTTGAAGATAGTGACAGGGGGTACTACGAGCAGTACTTC.

V and J are TRBV7-2 and TRBJ2-5, with D perhaps assigned TRBD1 or TRBD2 (5 bases each). Germline CDR1 and CDR2: SGHTA and FQGNSA. Trimming took 5 bases from V and 4 from J, leaving 8 bases between them. CDR3 length: 12 residues. The CDR3 DNA is TGTGCCAGCAGCGCTGGGGGAGAGACCCAGTACTTC. Protein: CASSAGGETQYF.

The genes are TRBV24-1 and TRBJ2-5; the D is unclear. The germline V and J ends were trimmed by 1 base and 5 bases, with 7 bases remaining between them. Germline values: CDR1 KGHDR, CDR2 SFDVKD. CDR3 length: 13 amino acids. The CDR3 sequence: CATSDFGSETQYF. DNA for the CDR3: TGTGCCACCAGTGATTTCGGAAGCGAGACCCAGTACTTC.

This clonotype was seen a few times. The CDR3 protein is CSARDPSAGGIEGYTF. The DNA of the CDR3 is TGCAGTGCTAGAGACCCTTCGGCAGGGGGAATAGAGGGCTACACCTTC. The V call is TRBV20-1, the J call TRBJ1-2; 7 positions match TRBD1. Germline trimming cut 0 bases from V and 8 bases from J; bases unmatched to any gene: 15. This CDR3 has 16 amino acids. In germline, CDR1 is DFQATT, CDR2 SNEGSKA (reference sequence).

The rearrangement uses TRBV6-1 and TRBJ1-5; TRBD1 aligns across 7 bases. Germline CDR1 reads MNHNS; CDR2 reads SASEGT. The CDR3 length is 15 residues. V lost 3 bases and J lost 3; bases outside the gene matches: 5. The CDR3 sequence: CASSERDSYNQPQHF. The CDR3, as DNA: TGTGCCAGCAGTGAGCGGGACAGCTACAATCAGCCCCAGCATTTT.

This clonotype was found a few times. The chain joins TRBV29-1 to TRBJ1-1; no clear D gene. V lost 5 bases to trimming and J lost 1 base, with 14 bases between them. CDR1 is SQVTM and CDR2 is ANQGSEA in the germline V gene. The CDR3 length is 14 residues. CDR3 nucleotides: TGCAGCGTTTCTCCCGGACGACCGAACACTGAAGCTTTCTTT. Its translation is CSVSPGRPNTEAFF.